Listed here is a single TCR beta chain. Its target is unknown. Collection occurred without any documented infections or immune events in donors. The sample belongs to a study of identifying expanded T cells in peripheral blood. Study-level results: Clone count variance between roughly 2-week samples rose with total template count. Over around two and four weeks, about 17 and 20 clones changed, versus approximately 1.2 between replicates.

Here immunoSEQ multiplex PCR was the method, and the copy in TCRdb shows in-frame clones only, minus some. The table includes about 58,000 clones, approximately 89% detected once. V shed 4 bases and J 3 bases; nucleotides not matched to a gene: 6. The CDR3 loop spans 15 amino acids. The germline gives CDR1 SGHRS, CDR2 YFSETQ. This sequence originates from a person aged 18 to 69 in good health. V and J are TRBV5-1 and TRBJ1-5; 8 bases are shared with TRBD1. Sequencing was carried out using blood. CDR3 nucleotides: TGCGCCAGCAGCAGGACGACAGGGGTCAATCAGCCCCAGCATTTT. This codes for CASSRTTGVNQPQHF.